The clone carrying this TCR beta chain appeared many times. The antigen is not known. Between the trimmed V and J ends, which lost 5 bases and 5 bases, there was a span of 21 bases. The CDR3 has 16 amino acids. Germline loops: CDR1 SEHNR, CDR2 FQNEAQ (reference sequence). The sample originates from a study of T-cell reconstitution after alpha-beta-depleted transplantation in children. Notes on the study in general: Expanded clones from the graft, numbering several hundred, reportedly supplied alpha-beta T cells about two months after transplant.

TCRbeta library preparation incorporated unique molecular identifiers. TCRdb re-derived calls from the PCR reads in MiXCR, one entry per CDR3 protein. This sample yields around 140,000 distinct CDR3 sequences, of which 8% to 10% are seen a single time; 15% to 20% belongs to the top ten. Sequencing was performed on PBMCs, mostly from graft donor cells, taken 180 days after TCRalphabeta/CD19-depleted stem cell transplant. The chain combines TRBV7-9 with TRBJ2-5; D unresolved. This clonotype was obtained from a female patient between 2 and 15 years old who had a stem cell transplant for congenital amegakaryocytic thrombocytopenia, so the T cells may come from the graft donor. Here the CDR3 DNA reads TGTGCCAGCAGCCGCGAGGTCTTCTTAGCCTCGGAGACCCAGTACTTC. It translates to CASSREVFLASETQYF.